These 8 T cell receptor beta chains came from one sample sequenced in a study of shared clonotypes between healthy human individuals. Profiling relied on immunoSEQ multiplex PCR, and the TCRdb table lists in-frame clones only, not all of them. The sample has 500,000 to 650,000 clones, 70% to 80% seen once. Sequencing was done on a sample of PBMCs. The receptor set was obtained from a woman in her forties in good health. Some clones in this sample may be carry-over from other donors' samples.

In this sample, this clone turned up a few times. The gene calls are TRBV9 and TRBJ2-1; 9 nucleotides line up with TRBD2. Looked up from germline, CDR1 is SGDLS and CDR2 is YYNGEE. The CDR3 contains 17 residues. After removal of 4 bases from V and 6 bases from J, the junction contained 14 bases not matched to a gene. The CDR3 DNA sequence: TGTGCCAGCAGCCCGGGCCAAATAGCGGGAGAGGTCAATGAGCAGTTCTTC. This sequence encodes CASSPGQIAGEVNEQFF.

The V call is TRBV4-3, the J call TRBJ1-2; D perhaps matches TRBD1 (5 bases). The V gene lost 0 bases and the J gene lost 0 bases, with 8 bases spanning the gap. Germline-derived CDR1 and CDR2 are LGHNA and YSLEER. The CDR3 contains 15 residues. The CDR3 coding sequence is TGCGCCAGCAGCCAAGAGGCGGGGGCTAACTATGGCTACACCTTC. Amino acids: CASSQEAGANYGYTF.

The DNA for the CDR3 is TGTGCCAGCAGCTTAGTGGCGGGGCCGATCAGACCGCTTATCTATTTT. It codes for CASSLVAGPIRPLIYF. The rearrangement links TRBV11-2 to TRBJ2-3, with D possibly matching TRBD2 (6 bases). Trimming took off 1 base at V and 15 bases at J, with 26 bases between the two ends. The CDR3 is 16 amino acids. CDR1 and CDR2 (germline): SGHAT, FQNNGV. The full variable domain, with the rest looked up from reference TRBV11-2 and TRBJ2-3, is EAGVAQSPRYKIIEKRQSVAFWCNPISGHATLYWYQQILGQGPKLLIQFQNNGVVDDSQLPKDRFSAERLKGVDSTLKIQPAKLEDSAVYLCASSLVAGPIRPLIYFGPGTRLTVL.

CDR3 in DNA: TGTGCCAGCGCTGAGGGGAACAATCAGCCCCAGCATTTT. Translation gives CASAEGNNQPQHF. The chain uses TRBV2 and TRBJ1-5; D might be TRBD1 (5 bases). V shed 8 bases and J shed 3 bases, with 11 bases lying between them. The CDR3 totals 13 residues. Germline V CDR1 and CDR2: SNHLY, FYNNEI.

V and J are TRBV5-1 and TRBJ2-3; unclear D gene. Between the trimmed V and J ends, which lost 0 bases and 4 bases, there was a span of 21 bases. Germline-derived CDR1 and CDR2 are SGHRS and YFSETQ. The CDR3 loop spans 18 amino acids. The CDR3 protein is CASSLEPTTPWSADTQYF. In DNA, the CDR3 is TGCGCCAGCAGCTTGGAGCCGACCACCCCATGGTCCGCAGATACGCAGTATTTT. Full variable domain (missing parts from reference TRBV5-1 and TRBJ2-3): KAGVTQTPRYLIKTRGQQVTLSCSPISGHRSVSWYQQTPGQGLQFLFEYFSETQRNKGNFPGRFSGRQFSNSRSEMNVSTLELGDSALYLCASSLEPTTPWSADTQYFGPGTRLTVL.

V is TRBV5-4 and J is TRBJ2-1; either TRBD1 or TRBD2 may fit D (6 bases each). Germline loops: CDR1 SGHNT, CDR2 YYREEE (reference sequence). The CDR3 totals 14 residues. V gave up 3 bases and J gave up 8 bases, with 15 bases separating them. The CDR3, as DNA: TGTGCCAGCAGCTCTCGGGGGCGAGGGGATGAGCAGTTCTTC. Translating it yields CASSSRGRGDEQFF.

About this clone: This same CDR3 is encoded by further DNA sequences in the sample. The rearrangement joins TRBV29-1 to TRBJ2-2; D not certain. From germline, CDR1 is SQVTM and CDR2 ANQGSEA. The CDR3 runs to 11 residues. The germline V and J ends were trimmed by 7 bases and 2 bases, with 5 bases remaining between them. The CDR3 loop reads CSGGNTGELFF. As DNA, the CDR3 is TGCAGCGGGGGAAACACCGGGGAGCTGTTTTTT.

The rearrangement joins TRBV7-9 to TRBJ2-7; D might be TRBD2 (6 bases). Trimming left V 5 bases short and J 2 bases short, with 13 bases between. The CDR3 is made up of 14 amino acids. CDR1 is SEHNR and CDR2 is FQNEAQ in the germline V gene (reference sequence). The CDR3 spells CASSHRDFTYEQYF. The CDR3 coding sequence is TGTGCCAGCAGCCACCGGGACTTCACCTACGAGCAGTACTTC.